This T cell receptor beta chain was obtained from a study of response to subunit inactivated influenza vaccine. TCRdb reanalysed the RT-PCR reads using MiXCR and keeps one entry per CDR3 protein. The data show 500,000 to 550,000 distinct CDR3 sequences, about 7.6% seen once. This clonotype was counted only a few times. The receptor's source is a man aged 45 to 70 who received an inactivated influenza vaccine. The sequences come from PBMCs from blood, collected about 24 months after vaccination.

The CDR3 here is CASSFHAAGGYNEQFF. Written as DNA, the CDR3 is TGTGCCAGCAGTTTCCATGCAGCGGGAGGCTACAATGAGCAGTTCTTC. The V gene is TRBV27, the J gene TRBJ2-1; 9 bases are shared with TRBD2. CDR1 is MNHEY and CDR2 is SMNVEV in the germline V gene (reference sequence). The CDR3 sequence is 16 residues long. Unmatched junction bases numbered 6, after V lost 3 bases and J lost 3 bases.